The clone carrying this T cell receptor beta chain was seen more than once but under ten times. Its cognate antigen is unknown. This entry belongs to a study of blood T cells in healthy people across ages. A J-beta primer mix and a sample-barcoded 5' primer were used in a second PCR of roughly 6 to 12 cycles. TCRdb ran MiXCR on the 5' RACE reads and lists one entry per CDR3 protein. There are 800,000 or so distinct CDR3 sequences in the sample; about 46% occur only once, and around a sixth lies in the top ten. Overall study findings and caveats: Strong correlation was found linking TCR beta diversity to naive T cell percentage. Older age coincided with a roughly linear decline in TCR beta diversity per million T cells.

A minimum of 6 micrograms of total RNA was extracted per sample. Specimen: blood. This clonotype was sampled from a man aged 80 or over in good health.

CDR3 bases: TGTGCCAGCAGCTTAAATACGGGAGGGCCCCACGAGCAGTACTTC. The encoded protein is CASSLNTGGPHEQYF. The rearrangement joins TRBV7-2 to TRBJ2-5; the match to TRBD2 covers 8 bases. The J call may be mistaken, given a closer DNA end match to TRBJ2-7. Germline lookup yields CDR1 SGHTA and CDR2 FQGNSA. This CDR3 comprises 15 residues.